This T cell receptor (beta chain) is from a study of CD8+ T cells in alopecia areata. Whole-study context: Patients received oral tofacitinib, 5 to 10 mg twice daily, for moderate-to-severe alopecia areata. The study's findings and limits: Elevated clonality characterized lesional scalp relative to normal scalp, particularly in alopecia totalis/universalis.

Worth noting for this clone: Its antigen is currently unknown.

Reverse transcription of extracted RNA yielded cDNA, which provided the sequencing template. This table comes from immunoSEQ multiplex PCR, and its TCRdb copy is limited to in-frame clones, with some not included. The table has over 120,000 clones, around three fifths seen once. CDR3 size: 15 residues. Germline V gene lookup returns CDR1 GTSNPN and CDR2 SVGIG (reference sequence). Trimming removed 1 base at V and 1 base at J, with 12 bases between. This chain connects TRBV30 to TRBJ2-3; possible D gene TRBD2, 6 bases. The source material was CD4+ T cells sorted from blood, sampled at week 0. The sequence came from a human donor with alopecia areata. The CDR3 region has the DNA TGTGCCTGGAGTGGGAGCCGGGGGTGCACAGATACGCAGTATTTT. This encodes CAWSGSRGCTDTQYF.